This TCR beta chain came from a study of shared clonotypes between healthy human individuals. The ends lost 5 bases at V and 0 bases at J; junction bases unmatched: 7. Germline loops: CDR1 MDHEN, CDR2 SYDVKM. The CDR3 runs 16 residues. Using immunoSEQ multiplex PCR, the repertoire was profiled, and TCRdb retains in-frame clones only, with some absent. Counted here are approximately 1.5 million clones, 98% occurring once; the ten biggest clones make up under 0.45%. There were only Caucasian adults among the donors, and all lived in Nashville, Tennessee. The specimen sequenced was naive CD4+ T cells sorted from blood. Subset of the sample: CD45RA+ positively selected. The clonotype originates from a man aged 30 to 39 in good health. V is TRBV28 and J is TRBJ2-4; 7 nucleotides match TRBD1. The CDR3 DNA is TGTGCCAGCAGTCAACAGGGGATCGGAGCCAAAAACATTCAGTACTTC. Encoded protein: CASSQQGIGAKNIQYF.